The 32 T cell receptor beta chains below all came from one sample that was sequenced in a study of cytomegalovirus exposure and HLA in healthy donors. It was with 60 Vbeta and 13 Jbeta primers that the PCR ran. The table came from immunoSEQ multiplex PCR; TCRdb's copy has only in-frame clones and leaves some out. The sample contains 130,000 or so clones, roughly four fifths of which appear only once. What was sequenced was PBMCs. All receptors come from a man between 18 and 35 years old in good health and CMV-seropositive.

The chain carries TRBV6-5 and TRBJ2-3, with 8 nucleotides matching TRBD2. The CDR3 length is 15 residues. Germline V gene lookup returns CDR1 MNHEY and CDR2 SVGAGI. Germline trimming cut 2 bases from V and 3 bases from J; bases unmatched to any gene: 4. The CDR3 coding sequence is TGTGCCAGCAGTTACCGAGGACTAGCAACAGATACGCAGTATTTT. Protein sequence: CASSYRGLATDTQYF.

The V call is TRBV19, the J call TRBJ2-3, with 9 bases lining up with TRBD2. The CDR3 length is 13 residues. The germline V gene has CDR1 LNHDA and CDR2 SQIVND (reference sequence). V lost 7 bases to trimming and J lost 3 bases; unmatched junction nucleotides: 2. The CDR3 sequence is CASKGLATDTQYF. CDR3 coding DNA: TGTGCCAGTAAGGGACTAGCAACAGATACGCAGTATTTT.

The chain combines TRBV18 with TRBJ1-2; the D is unclear. The germline V gene encodes CDR1 KGHSH and CDR2 LQKENI. The CDR3 totals 15 residues. Deletions cut 2 bases from V and 0 bases from J, with 10 bases between. CDR3 in amino acids: CASSPGSAANYGYTF. CDR3 nucleotide sequence: TGTGCCAGCTCACCAGGTTCAGCGGCTAACTATGGCTACACCTTC.

The rearrangement links TRBV29-1 to TRBJ1-5, with 11 bases lining up with TRBD1. The CDR3 runs to 15 residues. The germline gives CDR1 SQVTM, CDR2 ANQGSEA. The V and J ends lost 2 bases and 5 bases, in that order; junction bases with no gene match: 5. This chain's CDR3 is CSVENRTGGHQPQHF. CDR3 in DNA: TGCAGCGTTGAAAACCGGACAGGGGGCCATCAGCCCCAGCATTTT.

This rearrangement joins TRBV7-9 to TRBJ2-3, with D possibly matching TRBD1 (6 bases). In germline, CDR1 is SEHNR, CDR2 FQNEAQ (reference sequence). Trimming left V 4 bases short and J 2 bases short, with 16 bases between. The CDR3 is 16 amino acids. The CDR3 region is CASSSAGTPYTDTQYF. The CDR3 nucleotides read TGTGCCAGCAGCTCCGCCGGGACACCCTACACAGATACGCAGTATTTT.

The genes are TRBV6-6 and TRBJ2-7; a weak D match, TRBD2 (5 bases). V lost 5 bases and J 0 bases, leaving 11 bases between the germline ends. CDR3 length: 14 residues. Looked up from germline, CDR1 is MNHNY and CDR2 is SVGAGI (reference sequence). The CDR3 sequence is CASSVDGNSYEQYF. In nucleotides, the CDR3 is TGTGCCAGCAGTGTCGACGGGAACTCCTACGAGCAGTACTTC.

This clone was seen more than once but under ten times. The V and J genes are TRBV18 and TRBJ1-5; possibly TRBD1 for D (6 bases). The CDR3 covers 14 residues. The germline gives CDR1 KGHSH, CDR2 LQKENI. The germline V and J ends were trimmed by 3 bases and 1 base, with 7 bases remaining between them. The CDR3 sequence: CASSPGQSNQPQHF. CDR3 sequence (DNA): TGTGCCAGCTCACCTGGACAGAGCAATCAGCCCCAGCATTTT.

As to this clone: In the same sample, other DNA sequences code for this CDR3. The V call is TRBV30, the J call TRBJ1-1; 7 nucleotides agree with TRBD1. Germline assignment: CDR1 GTSNPN and CDR2 SVGIG (reference sequence). Trimming took 5 bases from V and 4 from J; bases not matched to a gene: 7. The CDR3 covers 13 residues. The CDR3 reads CAWGRQGGTEAFF. The DNA for the CDR3 is TGTGCCTGGGGAAGACAGGGAGGCACTGAAGCTTTCTTT. Based on the CDR3 plus reference TRBV30 and TRBJ1-1, the full variable domain is SQTIHQWPATLVQPVGSPLSLECTVEGTSNPNLYWYRQAAGRGLQLLFYSVGIGQISSEVPQNLSASRPQDRQFILSSKKLLLSDSGFYLCAWGRQGGTEAFFGQGTRLTVV.

The chain carries TRBV7-6 and TRBJ1-3, with unresolved D. The V and J ends lost 0 bases and 0 bases respectively, with 9 bases between them. The V gene's germline CDR1 is SGHVS and CDR2 FNYEAQ. CDR3 size: 16 residues. The CDR3 loop is CASSLAMSGSGNTIYF. In DNA, the CDR3 is TGTGCCAGCAGCTTAGCGATGTCAGGCTCTGGAAACACCATATATTTT. Based on the CDR3 plus reference TRBV7-6 and TRBJ1-3, the full variable domain is GAGVSQSPRYKVTKRGQDVALRCDPISGHVSLYWYRQALGQGPEFLTYFNYEAQQDKSGLPNDRFSAERPEGSISTLTIQRTEQRDSAMYRCASSLAMSGSGNTIYFGEGSWLTVV.

This clone appeared once. The rearrangement links TRBV27 to TRBJ2-7; weak D call: TRBD1 (5 bases). This CDR3 contains 13 residues. Trimming removed 2 bases at V and 1 base at J, with 6 bases between. From germline, CDR1 is MNHEY and CDR2 SMNVEV (reference sequence). The CDR3 nucleotides are TGTGCCAGCAGTTTAAGACAGTCCTACGAGCAGTACTTC. Translated, it gives CASSLRQSYEQYF.

The chain joins TRBV11-2 to TRBJ2-7; 11 nucleotides line up with TRBD2. The CDR3 is 14 residues long. CDR1 and CDR2 (germline): SGHAT, FQNNGV. The V gene end was trimmed by 5 bases and the J gene end by 4 bases; junction bases not matched to a gene: 4. CDR3 in amino acids: CASSLGTSGYEQYF. The CDR3 bases are TGTGCCAGCAGCCTAGGGACTAGCGGTTACGAGCAGTACTTC.

V and J are TRBV7-9 and TRBJ1-1, with 9 bases fitting TRBD1. This CDR3 has 13 residues. Germline loops: CDR1 SEHNR, CDR2 FQNEAQ (reference sequence). With V trimmed by 4 bases and J by 5 bases, 2 bases remained unmatched. The CDR3 here is CASSSGQGTEAFF. DNA of the CDR3: TGTGCCAGCAGCTCGGGACAGGGAACTGAAGCTTTCTTT.

This chain joins TRBV28 and TRBJ2-5; the match to TRBD2 covers 8 bases. Trimming at V came to 1 base and at J to 0 bases, leaving 19 bases not matched to a gene. Germline V gene data show CDR1 as MDHEN and CDR2 as SYDVKM. The CDR3 totals 21 residues. CDR3 loop: CASSLSVLSPLAGRDQETQYF. CDR3 in DNA: TGTGCCAGCAGTTTATCGGTCCTCTCCCCGTTAGCGGGACGAGACCAAGAGACCCAGTACTTC.

The rearrangement links TRBV30 to TRBJ1-3, with TRBD1 matching 8 bases. Germline values: CDR1 GTSNPN, CDR2 SVGIG (reference sequence). The CDR3 has 15 amino acids. V was clipped by 2 bases and J by 4 bases; unmatched bases: 7. The CDR3 bases are TGTGCCTGGAGTTTCCCAGGGGGCTTAGGAAACACCATATATTTT. Amino acids: CAWSFPGGLGNTIYF.

The J gene is TRBJ1-3, the V gene TRBV30, with no clear D. This CDR3 has 14 residues. Per the germline V gene, CDR1 is GTSNPN and CDR2 is SVGIG (reference sequence). Trimming left V 0 bases short and J 0 bases short, with 6 bases between. This chain's CDR3 is CAWSVRVSGNTIYF. CDR3 DNA sequence: TGTGCCTGGAGTGTACGGGTCTCTGGAAACACCATATATTTT.

The chain couples TRBV4-1 to TRBJ2-1; D gene unclear. CDR1 and CDR2 from the germline V gene are MGHRA and YSYEKL. The CDR3 extends over 17 amino acids. V lost 6 bases and J 2 bases, leaving 20 bases between the germline ends. The CDR3 DNA follows: TGCGCCAGCAGATTTACTTTCATCGGCGGAGCCTACAATGAGCAGTTCTTC. This sequence encodes CASRFTFIGGAYNEQFF.

This chain joins TRBV9 and TRBJ2-7, with 8 nucleotides matching TRBD1. After removal of 4 bases from V and 9 bases from J, the junction contained 15 bases not matched to a gene. From germline, CDR1 is SGDLS and CDR2 YYNGEE. The CDR3 has 15 amino acids. CDR3 amino acids: CASSPSGTGSGGQYF. CDR3 in DNA: TGTGCCAGCAGCCCTTCCGGGACAGGATCGGGCGGGCAGTACTTC.

The chain joins TRBV27 to TRBJ1-2; 7 bases align to TRBD1. This CDR3 is 13 amino acids long. The V gene's germline CDR1 is MNHEY and CDR2 SMNVEV (reference sequence). With 6 bases clipped from V and 5 bases from J, the junction kept 6 bases outside the gene matches. CDR3 bases: TGTGCCAGCAGGGTCGGGACAGCGTATGGCTACACCTTC. As protein: CASRVGTAYGYTF.

CDR3 sequence: CASSAEAEGGSNQPQHF. CDR3 coding DNA: TGTGCCAGCAGCGCTGAAGCGGAAGGTGGTAGCAATCAGCCCCAGCATTTT. The chain couples TRBV11-2 to TRBJ1-5; D uncertain. V lost 5 bases and J lost 0, with 17 bases in between. The CDR3 sequence is 17 residues long. Looked up from germline, CDR1 is SGHAT and CDR2 is FQNNGV.

This clone came up once. This chain uses TRBV6-1 with TRBJ2-3, with a tentative D call TRBD2 (5 bases). V was shortened by 3 bases and J by 2 bases, with 6 bases between the two germline ends. The CDR3 length is 13 residues. In germline, CDR1 is MNHNS, CDR2 SASEGT. CDR3 in amino acids: CASSEDFTDTQYF. The CDR3 nucleotides read TGTGCCAGCAGTGAGGACTTCACAGATACGCAGTATTTT.

The gene calls are TRBV28 and TRBJ2-7; D may be TRBD1 (6 bases). Trimming pared 5 bases from V and 0 bases from J, leaving 14 bases between. Germline assignment: CDR1 MDHEN and CDR2 SYDVKM. The CDR3 runs to 15 residues. For the CDR3, the DNA is TGTGCCAGCAGTCGGACAGTTTGGCTCTCCTACGAGCAGTACTTC. This translates into CASSRTVWLSYEQYF.

Written as DNA, the CDR3 is TGTGCCAGCAGTGCGGGACAGGGGGCATTCGGGGAGCTGTTTTTT. Amino acid sequence: CASSAGQGAFGELFF. The rearrangement links TRBV6-4 to TRBJ2-2; 12 bases agree with TRBD1. Trimming removed 4 bases from V and 7 bases from J; junction bases left unmatched: 4. The V gene's germline CDR1 is MRHNA and CDR2 SNTAGT. The CDR3 contains 15 residues.

The genes are TRBV15 and TRBJ2-7; 10 positions agree with TRBD2. Trimming cost V 3 bases and J 5 bases; bases outside gene matches: 4. The germline V gene encodes CDR1 LNHNV and CDR2 YYDKDF (reference sequence). The CDR3 is 14 amino acids. The CDR3 DNA reads TGTGCCACCAGCAGTAGCGGGAGGTTCGACGAGCAGTACTTC. This translates into CATSSSGRFDEQYF. Full variable domain (remainder filled in from reference TRBV15 and TRBJ2-7): DAMVIQNPRYQVTQFGKPVTLSCSQTLNHNVMYWYQQKSSQAPKLLFHYYDKDFNNEADTPDNFQSRRPNTSFCFLDIRSPGLGDTAMYLCATSSSGRFDEQYFGPGTRLTVT.

The genes are TRBV6-6 and TRBJ1-5; unclear D gene. Between the trimmed V and J ends, which lost 8 bases and 1 base, there was a span of 18 bases. From germline, CDR1 is MNHNY and CDR2 SVGAGI (reference sequence). The CDR3 spans 16 residues. The CDR3 spells CASREGPFGSNQPQHF. DNA for the CDR3: TGTGCCAGCCGGGAGGGTCCTTTCGGGAGCAATCAGCCCCAGCATTTT.

V gene TRBV27 combines with J gene TRBJ2-1; 7 bases line up with TRBD2. This CDR3 comprises 12 residues. CDR1 is MNHEY, CDR2 SMNVEV, per germline (reference sequence). The V and J ends lost 11 bases and 8 bases, in that order; junction bases with no gene match: 9. The CDR3 sequence: CAVGREWDEQFF. CDR3 sequence (DNA): TGTGCCGTCGGGCGGGAGTGGGATGAGCAGTTCTTC.

The chain couples TRBV19 to TRBJ2-1, with 10 positions matching TRBD2. CDR1 is LNHDA, CDR2 SQIVND, per germline (reference sequence). V lost 4 bases, J lost 3 bases, and 3 bases stayed unmatched. The CDR3 is made up of 15 amino acids. The CDR3 region is CASSTSGSIYNEQFF. As DNA, the CDR3 is TGTGCCAGTAGTACTAGCGGGAGCATCTACAATGAGCAGTTCTTC.

This clone was detected only once. This chain links TRBV5-1 with TRBJ2-1; D gene unclear. The CDR3 length is 13 residues. Trimming took off 2 bases at V and 8 bases at J, with 11 bases between the two ends. In germline, CDR1 is SGHRS, CDR2 YFSETQ. The CDR3 nucleotides are TGCGCCAGCAGCTTTAGTCCGATAGATGAGCAGTTCTTC. It is translated as CASSFSPIDEQFF.

CDR3 loop: CASSVAGGGSEQFF. The CDR3 coding sequence is TGTGCCAGCAGCGTAGCGGGAGGTGGGAGTGAGCAGTTCTTC. This chain joins TRBV2 and TRBJ2-1, with TRBD2 matching over 10 bases. CDR1 and CDR2 from the germline V gene are SNHLY and FYNNEI. J gave up 9 bases and V 6 bases, and 8 bases lay outside the gene matches. This CDR3 region has 14 residues.

Comments on this clone: Other nucleotide sequences in the sample specify the same CDR3. This rearrangement joins TRBV7-9 to TRBJ1-4, with a possible D match to TRBD1 (6 bases). V was shortened by 3 bases and J by 6 bases, with 14 bases between the two germline ends. This CDR3 spans 15 amino acids. Germline V gene sequence: CDR1 SEHNR, CDR2 FQNEAQ (reference sequence). CDR3 region: CASSFAGVGDEKLFF. DNA of the CDR3: TGTGCCAGCAGCTTCGCAGGGGTTGGCGATGAAAAACTGTTTTTT.

The rearrangement uses TRBV6-5 and TRBJ1-1, with D hard to call. The CDR3 contains 11 residues. Germline CDR1 MNHEY, CDR2 SVGAGI. Trimming removed 7 bases from V and 9 bases from J, with 12 bases in between. The CDR3 nucleotides are TGTGCCAGCACGGGTGCACTTAAAGCTTTCTTT. This codes for CASTGALKAFF.

This clone was counted only a few times. The rearrangement links TRBV6-6 to TRBJ2-3; TRBD1 matches at 10 bases. The CDR3 consists of 14 residues. From germline, CDR1 is MNHNY and CDR2 SVGAGI (reference sequence). With 5 bases clipped from V and 1 base from J, the junction kept 0 bases outside the gene matches. CDR3 DNA: TGTGCCAGCAGTGGGACAGGGGGCACAGATACGCAGTATTTT. The encoded protein is CASSGTGGTDTQYF.

This clone was counted only a few times. The chain combines TRBV19 with TRBJ1-1; TRBD1 is a possible D gene (5 bases). The length of the CDR3 is 15 residues. CDR1 is LNHDA, CDR2 SQIVND, per germline (reference sequence). Trimming shortened V by 5 bases and J by 1 base, and 14 bases separated the two germline ends. DNA for the CDR3: TGTGCCAGTAGTGGGGCCGTTTGGGGGAACACTGAAGCTTTCTTT. This sequence encodes CASSGAVWGNTEAFF. The entire variable domain, with the rest obtained from reference TRBV19 and TRBJ1-1, is as follows: DGGITQSPKYLFRKEGQNVTLSCEQNLNHDAMYWYRQDPGQGLRLIYYSQIVNDFQKGDIAEGYSVSREKKESFPLTVTSAQKNPTAFYLCASSGAVWGNTEAFFGQGTRLTVV.